This T cell receptor beta chain was documented in a study of T cells in Graves' hyperthyroidism and ophthalmopathy. V lost 7 bases, J lost 9 bases, and 12 bases lay in between. Germline lookup yields CDR1 SGHTA and CDR2 FQGNSA. The CDR3 length is 11 residues. Diagnostic assessment was based on clinical symptoms, serum thyroxine and TRAb, thyroid ultrasound and orbital computed tomography. Blood was sampled at initial diagnosis of hyperthyroidism, prior to onset of any ophthalmopathy symptoms. This clonotype was counted at least ten times. Amplification of TCR beta CDR3 regions used RNA as the template. Using the HTBI primer set, a first-round RT-PCR was run on the TCR CDR3. TCRdb recomputed calls from the multiplex PCR reads with MiXCR, one row per CDR3 protein. In the table there are about 380,000 distinct CDR3 sequences, approximately 13% of which are singletons.

This TCR was recovered from a man under 40 with Graves' hyperthyroidism that later progressed to Graves' ophthalmopathy. Sequenced: blood. The rearrangement links TRBV7-2 to TRBJ1-1; D is unresolved. This CDR3 reads CASTQWNKAFF. The CDR3 DNA follows: TGTGCCAGCACTCAATGGAATAAAGCTTTCTTT.